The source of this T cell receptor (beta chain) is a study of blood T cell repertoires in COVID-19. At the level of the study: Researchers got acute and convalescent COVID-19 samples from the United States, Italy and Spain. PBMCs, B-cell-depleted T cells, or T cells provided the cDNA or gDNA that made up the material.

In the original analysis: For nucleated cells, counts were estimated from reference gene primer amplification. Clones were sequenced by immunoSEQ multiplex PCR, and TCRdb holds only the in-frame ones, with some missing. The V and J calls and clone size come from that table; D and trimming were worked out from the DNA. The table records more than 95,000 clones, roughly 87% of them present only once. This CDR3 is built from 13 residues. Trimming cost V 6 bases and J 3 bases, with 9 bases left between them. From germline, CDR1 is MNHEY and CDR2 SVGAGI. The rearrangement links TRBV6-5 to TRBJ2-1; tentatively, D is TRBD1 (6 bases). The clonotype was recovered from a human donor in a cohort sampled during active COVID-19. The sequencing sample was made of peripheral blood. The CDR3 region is CASRTGGYNEQFF. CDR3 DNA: TGTGCCAGCAGGACAGGTGGCTACAATGAGCAGTTCTTC.